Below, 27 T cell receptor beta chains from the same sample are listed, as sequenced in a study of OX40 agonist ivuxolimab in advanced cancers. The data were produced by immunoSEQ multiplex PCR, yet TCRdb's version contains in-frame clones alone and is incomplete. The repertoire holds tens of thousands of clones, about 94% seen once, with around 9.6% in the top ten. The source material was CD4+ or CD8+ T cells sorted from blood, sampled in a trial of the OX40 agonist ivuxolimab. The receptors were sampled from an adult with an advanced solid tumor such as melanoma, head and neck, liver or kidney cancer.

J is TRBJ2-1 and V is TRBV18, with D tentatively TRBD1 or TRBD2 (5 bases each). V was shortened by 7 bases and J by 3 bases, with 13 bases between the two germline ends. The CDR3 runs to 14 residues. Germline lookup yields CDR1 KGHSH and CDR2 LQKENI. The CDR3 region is CASLTRDGYNEQFF. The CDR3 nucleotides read TGTGCCAGCTTAACACGGGACGGCTACAATGAGCAGTTCTTC.

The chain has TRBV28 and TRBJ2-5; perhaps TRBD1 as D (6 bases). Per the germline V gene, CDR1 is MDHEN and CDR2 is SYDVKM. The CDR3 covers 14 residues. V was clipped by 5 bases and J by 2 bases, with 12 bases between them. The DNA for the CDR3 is TGTGCCAGCAGTCCCTGGACAGAACAAGAGACCCAGTACTTC. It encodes CASSPWTEQETQYF.

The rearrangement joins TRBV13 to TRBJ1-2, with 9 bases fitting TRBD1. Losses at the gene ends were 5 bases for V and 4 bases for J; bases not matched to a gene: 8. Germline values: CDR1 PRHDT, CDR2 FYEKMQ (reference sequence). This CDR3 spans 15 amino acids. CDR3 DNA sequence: TGTGCCAGCAGCATACAGGGGGCTCAGGGCTATGGCTACACCTTC. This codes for CASSIQGAQGYGYTF. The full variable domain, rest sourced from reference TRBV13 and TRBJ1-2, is AAGVIQSPRHLIKEKRETATLKCYPIPRHDTVYWYQQGPGQDPQFLISFYEKMQSDKGSIPDRFSAQQFSDYHSELNMSSLELGDSALYFCASSIQGAQGYGYTFGSGTRLTVV.

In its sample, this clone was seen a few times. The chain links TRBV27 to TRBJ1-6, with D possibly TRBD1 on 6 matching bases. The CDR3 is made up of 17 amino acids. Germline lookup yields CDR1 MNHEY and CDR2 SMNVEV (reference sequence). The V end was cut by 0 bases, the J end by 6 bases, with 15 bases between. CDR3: CASSLSWGRWGNSPLHF. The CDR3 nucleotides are TGTGCCAGCAGTTTATCATGGGGGCGGTGGGGTAATTCACCCCTCCACTTT.

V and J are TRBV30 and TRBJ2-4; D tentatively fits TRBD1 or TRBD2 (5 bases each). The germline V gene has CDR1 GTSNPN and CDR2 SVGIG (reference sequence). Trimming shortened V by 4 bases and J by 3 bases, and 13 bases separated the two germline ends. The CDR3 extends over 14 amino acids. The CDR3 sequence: CAWTSGAGKNIQYF. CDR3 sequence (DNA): TGTGCCTGGACCTCCGGGGCCGGCAAAAACATTCAGTACTTC.

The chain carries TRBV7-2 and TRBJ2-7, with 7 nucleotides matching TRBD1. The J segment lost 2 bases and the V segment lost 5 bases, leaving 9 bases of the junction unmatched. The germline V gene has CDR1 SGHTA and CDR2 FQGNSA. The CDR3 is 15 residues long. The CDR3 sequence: CASSQTGSVAYEQYF. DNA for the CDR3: TGTGCCAGCAGCCAGACAGGGAGCGTGGCCTACGAGCAGTACTTC.

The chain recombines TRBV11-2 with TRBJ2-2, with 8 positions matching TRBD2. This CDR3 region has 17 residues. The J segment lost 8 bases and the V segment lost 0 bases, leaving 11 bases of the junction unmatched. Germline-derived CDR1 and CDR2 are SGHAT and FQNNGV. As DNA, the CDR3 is TGTGCCAGCAGCTTAGATCCGGGACTAGGGGGATGGGGGGAGCTGTTTTTT. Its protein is CASSLDPGLGGWGELFF.

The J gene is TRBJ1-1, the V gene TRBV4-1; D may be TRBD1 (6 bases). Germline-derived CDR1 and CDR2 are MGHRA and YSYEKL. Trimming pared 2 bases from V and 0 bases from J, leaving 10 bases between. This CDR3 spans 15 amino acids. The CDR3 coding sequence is TGCGCCAGCAGCCAACGCCAGGGGATGAACACTGAAGCTTTCTTT. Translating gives CASSQRQGMNTEAFF.

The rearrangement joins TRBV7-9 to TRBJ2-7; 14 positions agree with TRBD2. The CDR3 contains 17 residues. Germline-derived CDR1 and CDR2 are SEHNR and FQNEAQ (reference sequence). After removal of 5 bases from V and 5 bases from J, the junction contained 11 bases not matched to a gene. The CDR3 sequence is CASSGGLAGGRRDEQYF. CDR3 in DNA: TGTGCCAGCAGCGGTGGACTAGCGGGAGGAAGGAGAGACGAGCAGTACTTC.

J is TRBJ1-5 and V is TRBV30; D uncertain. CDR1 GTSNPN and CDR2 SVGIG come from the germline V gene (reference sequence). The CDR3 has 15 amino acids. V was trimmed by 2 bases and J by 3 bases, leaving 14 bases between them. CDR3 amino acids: CAWSPYGDLNQPQHF. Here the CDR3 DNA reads TGTGCCTGGAGTCCGTACGGAGACCTCAATCAGCCCCAGCATTTT.

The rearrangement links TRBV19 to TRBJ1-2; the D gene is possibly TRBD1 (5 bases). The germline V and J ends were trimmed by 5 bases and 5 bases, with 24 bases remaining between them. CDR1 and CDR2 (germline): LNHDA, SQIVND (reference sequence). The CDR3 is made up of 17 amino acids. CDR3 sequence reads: CASSVNLFGQPSYGYTF. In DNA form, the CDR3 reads TGTGCCAGTAGTGTTAACCTCTTCGGACAACCCTCTTATGGCTACACCTTC. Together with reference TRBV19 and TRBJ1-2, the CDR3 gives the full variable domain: DGGITQSPKYLFRKEGQNVTLSCEQNLNHDAMYWYRQDPGQGLRLIYYSQIVNDFQKGDIAEGYSVSREKKESFPLTVTSAQKNPTAFYLCASSVNLFGQPSYGYTFGSGTRLTVV.

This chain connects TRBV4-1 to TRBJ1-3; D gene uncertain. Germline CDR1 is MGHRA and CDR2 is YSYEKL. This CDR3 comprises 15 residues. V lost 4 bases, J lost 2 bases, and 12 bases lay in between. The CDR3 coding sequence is TGCGCCAGCAGCCCCCAGAGTGAGGCTGGAAACACCATATATTTT. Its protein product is CASSPQSEAGNTIYF.

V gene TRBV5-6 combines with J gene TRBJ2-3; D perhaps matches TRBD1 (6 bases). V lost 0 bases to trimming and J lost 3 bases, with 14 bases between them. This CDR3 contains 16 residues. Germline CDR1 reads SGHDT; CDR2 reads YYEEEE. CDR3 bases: TGTGCCAGCAGCTTGGCCAACAGGGTTTCAACAGATACGCAGTATTTT. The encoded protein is CASSLANRVSTDTQYF.

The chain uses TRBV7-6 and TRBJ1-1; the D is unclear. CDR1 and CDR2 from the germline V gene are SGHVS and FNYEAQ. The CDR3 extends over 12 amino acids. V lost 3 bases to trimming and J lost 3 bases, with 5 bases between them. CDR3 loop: CASSLDYTEAFF. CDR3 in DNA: TGTGCCAGCAGCTTGGACTACACTGAAGCTTTCTTT. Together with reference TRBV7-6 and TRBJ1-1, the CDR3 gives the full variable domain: GAGVSQSPRYKVTKRGQDVALRCDPISGHVSLYWYRQALGQGPEFLTYFNYEAQQDKSGLPNDRFSAERPEGSISTLTIQRTEQRDSAMYRCASSLDYTEAFFGQGTRLTVV.

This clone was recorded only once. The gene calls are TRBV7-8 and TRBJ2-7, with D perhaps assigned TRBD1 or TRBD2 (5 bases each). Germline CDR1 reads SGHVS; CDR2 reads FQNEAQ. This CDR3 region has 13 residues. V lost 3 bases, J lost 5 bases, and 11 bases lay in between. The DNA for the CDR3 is TGTGCCAGCAGCTTTAGTGGGGGAAACGAGCAGTACTTC. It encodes CASSFSGGNEQYF.

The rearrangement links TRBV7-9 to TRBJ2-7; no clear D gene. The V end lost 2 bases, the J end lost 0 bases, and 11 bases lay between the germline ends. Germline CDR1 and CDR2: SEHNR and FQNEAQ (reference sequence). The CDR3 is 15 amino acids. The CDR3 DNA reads TGTGCCAGCAGCTTAACTTCCCTCGGCTCCTACGAGCAGTACTTC. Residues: CASSLTSLGSYEQYF.

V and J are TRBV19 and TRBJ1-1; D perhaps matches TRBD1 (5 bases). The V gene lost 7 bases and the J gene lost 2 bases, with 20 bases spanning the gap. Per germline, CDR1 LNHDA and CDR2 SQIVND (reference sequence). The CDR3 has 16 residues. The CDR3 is CASTPVVVGDNTEAFF. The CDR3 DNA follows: TGTGCCAGTACCCCTGTAGTCGTGGGGGATAACACTGAAGCTTTCTTT.

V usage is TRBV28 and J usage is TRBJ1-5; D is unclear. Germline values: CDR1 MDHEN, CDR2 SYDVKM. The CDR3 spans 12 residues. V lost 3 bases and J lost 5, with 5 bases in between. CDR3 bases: TGTGCCAGCAGTTTTTTTGATCAGCCCCAGCATTTT. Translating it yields CASSFFDQPQHF.

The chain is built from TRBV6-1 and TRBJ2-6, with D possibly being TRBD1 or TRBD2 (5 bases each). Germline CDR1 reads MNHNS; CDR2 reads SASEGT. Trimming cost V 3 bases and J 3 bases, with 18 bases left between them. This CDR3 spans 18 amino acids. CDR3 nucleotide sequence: TGTGCCAGCAGTGATGGGGACCGCTACTCTTTTGGGGCCAACGTCCTGACTTTC. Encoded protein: CASSDGDRYSFGANVLTF.

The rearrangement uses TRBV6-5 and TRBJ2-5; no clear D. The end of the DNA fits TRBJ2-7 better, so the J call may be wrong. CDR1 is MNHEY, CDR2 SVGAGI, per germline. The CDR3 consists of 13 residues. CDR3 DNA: TGTGCCAGCACATCTCCTCCAGAATACGAGCAGTACTTC. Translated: CASTSPPEYEQYF.

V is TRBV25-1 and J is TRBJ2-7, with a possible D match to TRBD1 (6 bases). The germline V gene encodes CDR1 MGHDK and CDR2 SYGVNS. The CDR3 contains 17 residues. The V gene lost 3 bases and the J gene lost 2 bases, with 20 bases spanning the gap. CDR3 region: CASSDSLYRDPTYEQYF. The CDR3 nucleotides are TGTGCCAGCAGTGATTCGCTGTACAGGGACCCAACCTACGAGCAGTACTTC.

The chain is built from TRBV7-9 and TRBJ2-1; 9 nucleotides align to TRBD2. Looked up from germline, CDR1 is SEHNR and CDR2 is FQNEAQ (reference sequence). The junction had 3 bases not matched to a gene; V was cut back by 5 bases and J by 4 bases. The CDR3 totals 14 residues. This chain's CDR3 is CASSVSGGYNEQFF. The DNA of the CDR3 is TGTGCCAGCAGCGTTAGCGGGGGTTACAATGAGCAGTTCTTC.

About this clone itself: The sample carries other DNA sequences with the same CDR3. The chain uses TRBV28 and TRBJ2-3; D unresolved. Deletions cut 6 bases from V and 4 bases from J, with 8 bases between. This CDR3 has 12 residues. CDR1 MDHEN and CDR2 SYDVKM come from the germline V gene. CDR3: CASSPTSDTQYF. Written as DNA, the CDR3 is TGTGCCAGCAGCCCCACCTCAGATACGCAGTATTTT. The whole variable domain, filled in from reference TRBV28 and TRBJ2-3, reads DVKVTQSSRYLVKRTGEKVFLECVQDMDHENMFWYRQDPGLGLRLIYFSYDVKMKEKGDIPEGYSVSREKKERFSLILESASTNQTSMYLCASSPTSDTQYFGPGTRLTVL.

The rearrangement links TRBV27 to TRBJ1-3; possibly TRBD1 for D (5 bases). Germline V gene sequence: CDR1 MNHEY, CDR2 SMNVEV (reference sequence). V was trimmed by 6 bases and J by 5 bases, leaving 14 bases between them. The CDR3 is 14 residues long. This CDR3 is CASSPSGPRNTIYF. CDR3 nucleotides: TGTGCCAGCAGCCCCTCGGGGCCCCGAAACACCATATATTTT.

CDR3 amino acids: CASSPPEQFPEAFF. CDR3 DNA sequence: TGCGCCAGCAGCCCCCCCGAACAGTTTCCTGAAGCTTTCTTT. The rearrangement uses TRBV4-1 and TRBJ1-1; no definite D call. With 4 bases removed from V and 6 bases from J, the gap between germline ends came to 15 bases. The CDR3 sequence is 14 residues long. Germline V gene sequence: CDR1 MGHRA, CDR2 YSYEKL.

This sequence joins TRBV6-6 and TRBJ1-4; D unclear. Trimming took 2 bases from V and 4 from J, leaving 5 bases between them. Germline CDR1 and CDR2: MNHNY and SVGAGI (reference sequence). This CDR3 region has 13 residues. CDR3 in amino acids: CASSYIRNEKLFF. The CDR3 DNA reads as TGTGCCAGCAGTTACATCCGTAATGAAAAACTGTTTTTT.

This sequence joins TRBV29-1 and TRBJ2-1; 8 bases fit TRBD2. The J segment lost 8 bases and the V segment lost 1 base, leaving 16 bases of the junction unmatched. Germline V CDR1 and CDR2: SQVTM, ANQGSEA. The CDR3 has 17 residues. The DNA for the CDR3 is TGCAGCGTTGAAGTTTGGGAGCGGGGGAAAAATTTGGATGAGCAGTTCTTC. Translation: CSVEVWERGKNLDEQFF.